This T cell receptor beta chain was observed in a study of cytomegalovirus exposure and HLA in healthy donors. Whole-study findings and limits: Earlier analysis yielded a pattern in which most TCR beta V segments were productive about 90% or about 30% of the time.

60 Vbeta and 13 Jbeta primers were used in PCR. TCRdb's copy holds only in-frame clones and misses some; the assay was immunoSEQ multiplex PCR. The data hold roughly 120,000 clones, with roughly four fifths observed a single time. Comment on this clone: Its specificity is unknown.

The germline V gene encodes CDR1 WSHSY and CDR2 SAAADI. Trimming cost V 2 bases and J 6 bases, with 11 bases left between them. This CDR3 contains 13 residues. Sequencing was performed on PBMCs. V usage is TRBV10-2 and J usage is TRBJ2-7; possible D gene TRBD2, 7 bases. This clonotype was sampled from a young woman in good health and CMV-seronegative. The CDR3 nucleotides read TGCGCCAGCAGTGAGGGCGGGGGCGGCGAGCAGTACGTC. As protein: CASSEGGGGEQYV.